A single sample is the source of the 9 T cell receptor beta chains below, sequenced in a study of cytomegalovirus exposure and HLA in healthy donors. The primer mix had 60 Vbeta and 13 Jbeta primers. The protocol was immunoSEQ multiplex PCR, while the TCRdb copy is restricted to in-frame clones and leaves out a portion. The sample lists about 160,000 clones, roughly 80% seen once, with about 4.5% in the top ten. The sample taken for sequencing was PBMCs. Receptor source: a man aged 25-40 years in good health and CMV-seronegative.

The gene calls are TRBV6-1 and TRBJ2-3; D is unclear. Germline V gives CDR1 MNHNS, CDR2 SASEGT. The CDR3 totals 15 residues. The V end lost 8 bases, the J end lost 0 bases, and 15 bases lay between the germline ends. In nucleotides, the CDR3 is TGTGCCAGCCGACCGCTAGATGATAGCACAGATACGCAGTATTTT. Protein product: CASRPLDDSTDTQYF.

The rearrangement links TRBV5-4 to TRBJ2-5; 12 positions agree with TRBD2. CDR3 length: 15 amino acids. The germline V gene encodes CDR1 SGHNT and CDR2 YYREEE (reference sequence). V shed 0 bases, J shed 5 bases, and the junction held 2 bases outside the gene matches. The CDR3 sequence is CASSLGLAGVETQYF. The CDR3, as DNA: TGTGCCAGCAGCTTGGGACTAGCGGGAGTGGAGACCCAGTACTTC. Full variable domain (outside the CDR3, taken from reference TRBV5-4 and TRBJ2-5): ETGVTQSPTHLIKTRGQQVTLRCSSQSGHNTVSWYQQALGQGPQFIFQYYREEENGRGNFPPRFSGLQFPNYSSELNVNALELDDSALYLCASSLGLAGVETQYFGPGTRLLVL.

As concerns this clone: Compared with germline, one end of the junction differs, possibly owing to a read error. V gene TRBV7-9 combines with J gene TRBJ2-7, with TRBD1 as a possible D gene (6 bases). Per germline, CDR1 SEHNR and CDR2 FQNEAQ (reference sequence). This CDR3 is built from 16 residues. CDR3 DNA sequence: TGTTCCAGCAGCTCATTCCGGACAGCTATTCTCTACGAGCAGTACTTC. It translates to CSSSSFRTAILYEQYF.

This clone was observed once. The V gene is TRBV28, the J gene TRBJ1-1, with 10 bases fitting TRBD1. The length of the CDR3 is 13 residues. J gave up 10 bases and V 5 bases, and 7 bases lay outside the gene matches. In germline, CDR1 is MDHEN, CDR2 SYDVKM. The CDR3 reads CASSPRQGARAFF. CDR3 DNA: TGTGCCAGCAGTCCCAGACAGGGGGCCAGAGCTTTCTTT.

The V and J genes are TRBV20-1 and TRBJ2-3; D unresolved. The CDR3 totals 10 residues. Trimming removed 7 bases from V and 4 bases from J, with 6 bases in between. In germline, CDR1 is DFQATT, CDR2 SNEGSKA (reference sequence). Here the CDR3 DNA reads TGCAGTGTACCAGCAGATACGCAGTATTTT. Its protein product is CSVPADTQYF.

This rearrangement joins TRBV7-9 to TRBJ1-1; TRBD1 agrees at 8 bases. CDR1 and CDR2 (germline): SEHNR, FQNEAQ (reference sequence). With 6 bases clipped from V and 8 bases from J, the junction kept 8 bases outside the gene matches. The CDR3 loop spans 13 amino acids. CDR3 protein: CASRNPGGPEAFF. In DNA form, the CDR3 reads TGTGCCAGCAGGAATCCAGGGGGCCCCGAAGCTTTCTTT.

This clone was seen a few times. The J gene is TRBJ1-4, the V gene TRBV6-5, with TRBD1 identical over 7 bases. Germline-derived CDR1 and CDR2 are MNHEY and SVGAGI. The CDR3 runs 13 residues. J lost 9 bases, V lost 5 bases, and 6 bases had no gene match. The CDR3 DNA follows: TGTGCCAGCAGTGAGGGGGCTGGGCAAAAACTGTTTTTT. Translation: CASSEGAGQKLFF.

The chain carries TRBV4-1 and TRBJ1-2, with D possibly matching TRBD1 (6 bases). The germline V gene has CDR1 MGHRA and CDR2 YSYEKL. The CDR3 is 18 residues long. V dropped 0 bases and J dropped 7 bases, with 24 bases sitting between them. CDR3 sequence reads: CASSQDSLSGWGLRGYTF. CDR3 bases: TGCGCCAGCAGCCAAGATTCTTTGTCGGGTTGGGGGCTACGTGGCTACACCTTC.

This clone occurred once. The CDR3 here is CASSLTGEVSEAFF. CDR3 nucleotide sequence: TGTGCCAGCAGTCTTACAGGGGAAGTATCTGAAGCTTTCTTT. The chain uses TRBV28 and TRBJ1-1; TRBD1 matches at 7 bases. Germline assignment: CDR1 MDHEN and CDR2 SYDVKM. With 5 bases clipped from V and 6 bases from J, the junction kept 9 bases outside the gene matches. The CDR3 extends over 14 amino acids.